This T cell receptor beta chain derives from a study of patients and donors after allogeneic stem cell transplantation. Germline V gene lookup returns CDR1 DFQATT and CDR2 SNEGSKA (reference sequence). V was clipped by 5 bases and J by 5 bases, with 13 bases between them. The CDR3 spans 13 residues. Each CDR3 protein is one row after TCRdb ran MiXCR on the RT-PCR reads. The sample has roughly 960,000 distinct CDR3 sequences, roughly 17% seen once. Sequencing was performed on blood, either unsorted or a sorted T cell fraction (not recorded which). This clonotype was sampled from a human donor who was either an allogeneic HSCT recipient or a stem cell or donor lymphocyte infusion donor (not recorded which). It is not recorded whose cells these are; they may come from a transplant donor. This rearrangement joins TRBV20-1 to TRBJ2-4; the D gene is possibly TRBD2 (5 bases). The CDR3 here is CSAPRGGENIQYF. In nucleotides, the CDR3 is TGCAGTGCTCCCCGGGGTGGGGAAAACATTCAGTACTTC.